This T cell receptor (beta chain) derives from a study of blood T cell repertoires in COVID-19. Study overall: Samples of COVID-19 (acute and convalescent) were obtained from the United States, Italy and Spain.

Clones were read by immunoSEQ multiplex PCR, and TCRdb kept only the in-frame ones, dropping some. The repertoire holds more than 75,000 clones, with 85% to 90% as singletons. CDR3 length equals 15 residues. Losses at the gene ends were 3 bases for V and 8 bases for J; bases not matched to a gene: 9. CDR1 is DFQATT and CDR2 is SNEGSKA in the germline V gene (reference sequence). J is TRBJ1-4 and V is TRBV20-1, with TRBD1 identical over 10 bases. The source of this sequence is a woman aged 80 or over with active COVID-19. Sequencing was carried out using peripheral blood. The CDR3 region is CSASNRDRGQEKLFF. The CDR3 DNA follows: TGCAGTGCTAGTAACCGGGACAGGGGTCAGGAAAAACTGTTTTTT.